The T cell receptor beta chain under discussion was sequenced for a study of immune reconstitution after stem cell transplant in scleroderma (dated by TCRdb to about 2017). Libraries were constructed by RT-PCR. Sequencing took place on an Illumina MiSeq. TCRdb reworked the public reads: Q25 trimming with fastp, MiXCR clone assembly, productive beta chains retained. One record per CDR3 amino acid sequence lists the most common genes and DNA. This sample holds roughly 2,500 distinct CDR3 sequences; 11% were observed only once. About 16% of the sample comes from the top ten. Trimming takes 1 base from V and 0 bases from J, and the germline ends sit 7 bases apart. From cysteine to phenylalanine, the CDR3 is 16 amino acids long. Just the 48-base CDR3 DNA is kept, in frame starting at base 1. Based on the germline V gene, the CDR1 and CDR2 sequences are LGHNA and YSLEER. Comment on this clonotype: Its recognized antigen is unknown. No base qualities exist here, and no much larger clone lies one base off it.

This TCR was recovered from a female donor with systemic sclerosis. The chain links TRBV4-3 with TRBJ2-6; there is no confident call for the D gene. This specimen was acquired before or after autologous hematopoietic stem cell transplantation (not recorded which). The CDR3 protein sequence reads: CASSQVGGSGANVLTF. Here is the DNA: TGCGCCAGCAGCCAAGTCGGCGGCTCTGGGGCCAACGTCCTGACTTTC.